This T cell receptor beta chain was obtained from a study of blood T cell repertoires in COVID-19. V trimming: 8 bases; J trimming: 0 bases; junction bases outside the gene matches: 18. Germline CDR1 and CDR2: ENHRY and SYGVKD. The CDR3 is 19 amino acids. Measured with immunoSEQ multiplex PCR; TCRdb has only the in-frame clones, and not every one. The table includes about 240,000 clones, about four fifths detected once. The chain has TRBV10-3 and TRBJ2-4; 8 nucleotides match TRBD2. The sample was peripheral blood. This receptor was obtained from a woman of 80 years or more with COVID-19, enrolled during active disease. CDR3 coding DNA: TGTGCCATCCTTGGAGGCCCCCGGCGGGGGGAATTAGCCAAAAACATTCAGTACTTC. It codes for CAILGGPRRGELAKNIQYF.